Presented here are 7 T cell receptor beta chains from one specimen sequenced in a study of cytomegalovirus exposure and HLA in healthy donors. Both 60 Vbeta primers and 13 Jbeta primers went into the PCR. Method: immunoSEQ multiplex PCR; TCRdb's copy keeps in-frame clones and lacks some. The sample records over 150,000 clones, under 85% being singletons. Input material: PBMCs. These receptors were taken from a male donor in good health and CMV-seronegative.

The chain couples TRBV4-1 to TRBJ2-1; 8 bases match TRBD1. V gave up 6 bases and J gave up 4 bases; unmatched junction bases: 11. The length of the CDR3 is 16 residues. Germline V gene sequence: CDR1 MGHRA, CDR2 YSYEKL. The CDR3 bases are TGCGCCAGCAGTCAACCTGGCAGGGGGCTGTACAATGAGCAGTTCTTC. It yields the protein CASSQPGRGLYNEQFF.

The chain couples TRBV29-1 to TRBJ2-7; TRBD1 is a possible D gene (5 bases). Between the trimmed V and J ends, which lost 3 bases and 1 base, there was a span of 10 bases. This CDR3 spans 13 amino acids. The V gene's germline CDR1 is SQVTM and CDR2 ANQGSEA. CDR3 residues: CSVDSGMSYEQYF. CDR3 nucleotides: TGCAGCGTTGATTCAGGGATGTCCTACGAGCAGTACTTC.

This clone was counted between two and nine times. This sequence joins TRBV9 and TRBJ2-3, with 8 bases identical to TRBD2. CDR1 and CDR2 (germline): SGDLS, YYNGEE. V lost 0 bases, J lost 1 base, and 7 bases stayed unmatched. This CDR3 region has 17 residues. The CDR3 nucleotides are TGTGCCAGCAGCGTAGGGTCGGCTAGCGGGCGCACAGATACGCAGTATTTT. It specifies CASSVGSASGRTDTQYF.

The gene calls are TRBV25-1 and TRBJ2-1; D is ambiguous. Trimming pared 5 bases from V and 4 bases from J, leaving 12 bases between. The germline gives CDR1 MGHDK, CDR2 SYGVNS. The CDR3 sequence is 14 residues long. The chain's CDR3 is CASSPQSGYNEQFF. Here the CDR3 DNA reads TGTGCCAGCAGTCCCCAGTCAGGATACAATGAGCAGTTCTTC.

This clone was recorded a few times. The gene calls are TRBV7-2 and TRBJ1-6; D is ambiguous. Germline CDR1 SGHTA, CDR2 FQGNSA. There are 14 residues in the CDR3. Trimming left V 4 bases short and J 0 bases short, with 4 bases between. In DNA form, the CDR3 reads TGTGCCAGCAGCTACAGCTCCTATAATTCACCCCTCCACTTT. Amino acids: CASSYSSYNSPLHF.

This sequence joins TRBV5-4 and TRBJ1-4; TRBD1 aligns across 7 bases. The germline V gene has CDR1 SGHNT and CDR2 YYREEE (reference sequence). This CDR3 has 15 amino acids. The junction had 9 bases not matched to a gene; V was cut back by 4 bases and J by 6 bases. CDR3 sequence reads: CASSPRGQSDEKLFF. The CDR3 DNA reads TGTGCCAGCAGCCCCCGGGGACAGTCGGATGAAAAACTGTTTTTT. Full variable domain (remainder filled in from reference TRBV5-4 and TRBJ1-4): ETGVTQSPTHLIKTRGQQVTLRCSSQSGHNTVSWYQQALGQGPQFIFQYYREEENGRGNFPPRFSGLQFPNYSSELNVNALELDDSALYLCASSPRGQSDEKLFFGSGTQLSVL.

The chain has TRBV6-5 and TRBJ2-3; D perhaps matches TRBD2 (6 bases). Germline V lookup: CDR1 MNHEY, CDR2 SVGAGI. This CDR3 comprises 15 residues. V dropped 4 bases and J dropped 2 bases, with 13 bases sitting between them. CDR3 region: CASSSSGGITDTQYF. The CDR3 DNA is TGTGCCAGCAGTTCTTCTGGGGGGATCACAGATACGCAGTATTTT.